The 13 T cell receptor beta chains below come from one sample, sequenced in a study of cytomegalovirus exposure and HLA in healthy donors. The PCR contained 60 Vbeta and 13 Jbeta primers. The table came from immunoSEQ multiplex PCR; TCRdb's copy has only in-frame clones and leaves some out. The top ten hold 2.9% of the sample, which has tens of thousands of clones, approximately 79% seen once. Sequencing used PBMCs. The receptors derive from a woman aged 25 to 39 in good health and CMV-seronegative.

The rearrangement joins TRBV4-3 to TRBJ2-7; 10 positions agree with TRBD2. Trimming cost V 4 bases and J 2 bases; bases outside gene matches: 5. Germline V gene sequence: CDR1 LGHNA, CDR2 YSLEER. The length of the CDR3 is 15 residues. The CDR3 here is CASSRAGGVTYEQYV. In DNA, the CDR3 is TGCGCCAGCAGCCGAGCGGGAGGGGTAACCTACGAGCAGTACGTC.

The CDR3 loop is CASSSGQQETQYF. CDR3 nucleotides: TGTGCCAGCAGCTCAGGACAGCAAGAGACCCAGTACTTC. The V gene is TRBV11-2, the J gene TRBJ2-5; TRBD1 is a possible D gene (6 bases). Germline V CDR1 and CDR2: SGHAT, FQNNGV. CDR3 size: 13 residues. V was clipped by 4 bases and J by 2 bases, with 8 bases between them.

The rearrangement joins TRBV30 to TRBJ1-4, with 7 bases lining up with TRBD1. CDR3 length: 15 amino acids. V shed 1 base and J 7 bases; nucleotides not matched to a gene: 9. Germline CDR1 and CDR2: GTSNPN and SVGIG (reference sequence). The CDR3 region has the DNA TGTGCCTGGAGTGGACAGGGCGGGATCGGTGAAAAACTGTTTTTT. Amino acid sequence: CAWSGQGGIGEKLFF.

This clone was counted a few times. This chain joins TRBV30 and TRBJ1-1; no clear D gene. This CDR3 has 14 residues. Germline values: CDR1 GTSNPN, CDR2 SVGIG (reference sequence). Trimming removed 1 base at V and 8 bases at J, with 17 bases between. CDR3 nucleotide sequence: TGTGCCTGGAGTGGTCCTCCTAACACTAGGGAAGCTTTCTTT. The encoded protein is CAWSGPPNTREAFF.

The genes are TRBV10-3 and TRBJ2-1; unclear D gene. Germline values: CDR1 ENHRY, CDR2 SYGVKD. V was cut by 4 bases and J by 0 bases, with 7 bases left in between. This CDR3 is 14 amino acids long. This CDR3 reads CAISGLSSYNEQFF. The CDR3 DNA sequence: TGTGCCATCAGTGGCCTCAGCTCCTACAATGAGCAGTTCTTC.

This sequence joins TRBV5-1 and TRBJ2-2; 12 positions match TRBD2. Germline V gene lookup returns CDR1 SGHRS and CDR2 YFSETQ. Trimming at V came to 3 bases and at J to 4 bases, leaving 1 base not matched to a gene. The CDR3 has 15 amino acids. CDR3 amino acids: CASSSTSGSTGELFF. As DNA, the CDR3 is TGCGCCAGCAGCTCGACTAGCGGGAGCACCGGGGAGCTGTTTTTT.

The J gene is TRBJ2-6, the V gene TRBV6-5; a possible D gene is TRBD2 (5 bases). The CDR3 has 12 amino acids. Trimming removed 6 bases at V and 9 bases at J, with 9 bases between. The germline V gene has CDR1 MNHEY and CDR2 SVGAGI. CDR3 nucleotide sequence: TGTGCCAGCAGCGTCGGAGGCAACGTCCTGACTTTC. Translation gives CASSVGGNVLTF.

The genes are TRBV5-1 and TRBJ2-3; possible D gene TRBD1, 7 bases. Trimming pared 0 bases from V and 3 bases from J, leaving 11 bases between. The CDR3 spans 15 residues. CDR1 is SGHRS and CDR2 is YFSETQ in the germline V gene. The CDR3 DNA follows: TGCGCCAGCAGCTTGGCCTCAGGGGGGACAGATACGCAGTATTTT. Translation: CASSLASGGTDTQYF.

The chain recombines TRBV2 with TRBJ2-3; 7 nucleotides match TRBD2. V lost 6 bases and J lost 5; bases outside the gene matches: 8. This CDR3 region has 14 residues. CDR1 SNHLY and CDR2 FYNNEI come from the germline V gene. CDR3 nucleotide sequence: TGTGCCAGCAGCCCTAGCGGAACTGGAGATACGCAGTATTTT. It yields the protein CASSPSGTGDTQYF.

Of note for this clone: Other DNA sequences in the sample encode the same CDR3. CDR3 nucleotides: TGTGCCAGTAGTATAGGACCATTTTGGACTAGCGGCACCACCGGGGAGCTGTTTTTT. Translation: CASSIGPFWTSGTTGELFF. The chain has TRBV19 and TRBJ2-2, with 10 bases matching TRBD2. The junction had 12 bases not matched to a gene; V was cut back by 1 base and J by 4 bases. The CDR3 length is 19 residues. CDR1 LNHDA and CDR2 SQIVND come from the germline V gene (reference sequence).

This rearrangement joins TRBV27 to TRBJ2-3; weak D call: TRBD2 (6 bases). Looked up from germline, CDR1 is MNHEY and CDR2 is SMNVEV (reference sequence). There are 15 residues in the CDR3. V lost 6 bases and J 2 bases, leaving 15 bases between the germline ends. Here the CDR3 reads CASSPFSGYTDTQYF. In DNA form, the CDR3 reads TGTGCCAGCAGCCCTTTTAGCGGATACACAGATACGCAGTATTTT.

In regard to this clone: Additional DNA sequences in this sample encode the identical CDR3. The CDR3 sequence is CASSLTTSTDTQYF. CDR3 nucleotides: TGTGCCAGCAGCCTCACCACTAGCACAGATACGCAGTATTTT. This chain uses TRBV11-3 with TRBJ2-3, with D unresolved. Germline CDR1 SGHNT, CDR2 YENEEA. V was shortened by 5 bases and J by 0 bases, with 9 bases between the two germline ends. The CDR3 length is 14 residues.

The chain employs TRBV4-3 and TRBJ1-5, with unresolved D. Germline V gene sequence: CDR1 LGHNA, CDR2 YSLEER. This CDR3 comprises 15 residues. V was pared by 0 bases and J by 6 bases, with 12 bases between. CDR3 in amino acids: CASSQERGNFQPQHF. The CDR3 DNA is TGCGCCAGCAGCCAAGAAAGAGGGAATTTTCAGCCCCAGCATTTT.